The 20 T cell receptor beta chains given below trace back to one sample, sequenced in a study of cytomegalovirus exposure and HLA in healthy donors. Amplification used 60 Vbeta primers and 13 Jbeta primers. Libraries were prepared by immunoSEQ multiplex PCR; TCRdb keeps only in-frame clonotypes and omits some of them. The table has fewer than 130,000 clones, 60% to 80% seen once. The sequenced sample consisted of PBMCs. Source of these receptors: a middle-aged man in good health and CMV-seropositive.

V gene TRBV14 combines with J gene TRBJ2-7, with D unresolved. Trimming took 2 bases from V and 4 from J, leaving 9 bases between them. CDR1 and CDR2 from the germline V gene are SGHDN and FVKESK. This CDR3 spans 13 amino acids. In nucleotides, the CDR3 is TGTGCCAGCAGCCAAAGCCTTCGGTACGAGCAGTACTTC. Encoded protein: CASSQSLRYEQYF.

The genes are TRBV9 and TRBJ2-1; D ambiguous. Trimming cost V 4 bases and J 2 bases, with 13 bases left between them. CDR1 is SGDLS, CDR2 YYNGEE, per germline. The CDR3 consists of 15 residues. The CDR3 loop is CASSPREAPYNEQFF. For the CDR3, the DNA is TGTGCCAGCAGCCCCCGAGAGGCCCCCTACAATGAGCAGTTCTTC.

This clone was seen only once. This sequence joins TRBV27 and TRBJ2-5; maybe TRBD1 (5 bases). V gave up 5 bases and J gave up 1 base, with 8 bases separating them. The CDR3 is made up of 13 amino acids. Germline V gene data show CDR1 as MNHEY and CDR2 as SMNVEV (reference sequence). This CDR3 is CASSPTVQETQYF. CDR3 bases: TGTGCCAGCAGTCCGACAGTCCAAGAGACCCAGTACTTC.

The rearrangement joins TRBV4-1 to TRBJ2-3, with a tentative D call TRBD2 (6 bases). This CDR3 contains 16 residues. Germline V CDR1 and CDR2: MGHRA, YSYEKL. Trimming pared 1 base from V and 4 bases from J, leaving 15 bases between. The CDR3 nucleotides read TGCGCCAGCAGCCAAGGTCTGGGGGGAGACGCAGATACGCAGTATTTT. Translation gives CASSQGLGGDADTQYF.

V is TRBV15 and J is TRBJ1-1; the D gene is possibly TRBD1 (5 bases). The CDR3 sequence is 15 residues long. The germline V and J ends were trimmed by 1 base and 0 bases, with 9 bases remaining between them. Germline CDR1 reads LNHNV; CDR2 reads YYDKDF (reference sequence). The CDR3 DNA follows: TGTGCCACCAGCAGAGTAGGGGCCATGAACACTGAAGCTTTCTTT. It is translated as CATSRVGAMNTEAFF. Combining the CDR3 with reference TRBV15 and TRBJ1-1 gives the whole variable domain DAMVIQNPRYQVTQFGKPVTLSCSQTLNHNVMYWYQQKSSQAPKLLFHYYDKDFNNEADTPDNFQSRRPNTSFCFLDIRSPGLGDTAMYLCATSRVGAMNTEAFFGQGTRLTVV.

The chain couples TRBV11-2 to TRBJ2-1, with no clear D. Trimming pared 1 base from V and 4 bases from J, leaving 5 bases between. Germline loops: CDR1 SGHAT, CDR2 FQNNGV. The length of the CDR3 is 13 residues. Here the CDR3 reads CASSLGRYNEQFF. CDR3 DNA sequence: TGTGCCAGCAGCTTAGGCAGATACAATGAGCAGTTCTTC.

This clone was observed a single time. The chain's CDR3 is CASLKQGHGYTF. The CDR3 nucleotides are TGTGCCTCCCTCAAACAGGGACATGGCTACACCTTC. The V and J genes are TRBV28 and TRBJ1-2; perhaps TRBD1 as D (6 bases). The ends were cut back, 11 bases at V and 6 bases at J, with 16 bases in the middle. Germline-derived CDR1 and CDR2 are MDHEN and SYDVKM. The CDR3 extends over 12 amino acids.

The gene calls are TRBV18 and TRBJ1-2; D is possibly TRBD1 (6 bases). The CDR3 is 14 residues long. Trimming shortened V by 2 bases and J by 7 bases, and 14 bases separated the two germline ends. Germline V gene lookup returns CDR1 KGHSH and CDR2 LQKENI. CDR3 nucleotides: TGTGCCAGCTCACCAAGCCCCGGGGGGCCTGGCTACACCTTC. This sequence encodes CASSPSPGGPGYTF.

This clone came up a few times. The V call is TRBV6-5, the J call TRBJ1-6; a weak D match, TRBD1 (6 bases). The germline V gene encodes CDR1 MNHEY and CDR2 SVGAGI. The germline V and J ends were trimmed by 4 bases and 9 bases, with 16 bases remaining between them. This CDR3 has 15 residues. The CDR3 protein is CASSSPQGVGSPLHF. The CDR3 DNA sequence: TGTGCCAGCAGTTCGCCACAGGGCGTCGGTTCACCCCTCCACTTT.

The chain couples TRBV5-4 to TRBJ1-1; D perhaps matches TRBD1 (5 bases). The length of the CDR3 is 14 residues. Trimming took off 6 bases at V and 1 base at J, with 13 bases between the two ends. Germline assignment: CDR1 SGHNT and CDR2 YYREEE (reference sequence). CDR3 sequence (DNA): TGTGCCAGCACCGGTCGGGGGGAGAACACTGAAGCTTTCTTT. It codes for CASTGRGENTEAFF.

The rearrangement links TRBV6-5 to TRBJ2-5; D is ambiguous. CDR1 MNHEY and CDR2 SVGAGI come from the germline V gene. The CDR3 covers 13 residues. V lost 5 bases, J lost 1 base, and 8 bases lay in between. CDR3 in amino acids: CASSENTQETQYF. CDR3 coding DNA: TGTGCCAGCAGTGAAAACACCCAAGAGACCCAGTACTTC.

The chain joins TRBV6-5 to TRBJ1-1, with a tentative D call TRBD1 (5 bases). Between the trimmed V and J ends, which lost 6 bases and 1 base, there was a span of 12 bases. CDR1 and CDR2 from the germline V gene are MNHEY and SVGAGI. This CDR3 has 14 amino acids. This CDR3 reads CASRRLTGNTEAFF. The CDR3 DNA sequence: TGTGCCAGCAGAAGACTCACAGGGAACACTGAAGCTTTCTTT.

This chain uses TRBV10-3 with TRBJ2-2, with 8 bases aligning to TRBD2. The CDR3 length is 15 residues. CDR1 is ENHRY and CDR2 is SYGVKD in the germline V gene. Trimming removed 4 bases from V and 6 bases from J; junction bases left unmatched: 7. Written as DNA, the CDR3 is TGTGCCATCAGTGGATTAGCGGGAATCTCCGGGGAGCTGTTTTTT. As protein: CAISGLAGISGELFF.

This clone appeared a few times. The DNA of the CDR3 is TGCGCCAGCAGCTTGTATGGCTTGACTAGCGGACAAGAGACCCAGTACTTC. It encodes CASSLYGLTSGQETQYF. The chain recombines TRBV5-1 with TRBJ2-5; 9 bases map to TRBD2. With 1 base clipped from V and 2 bases from J, the junction kept 9 bases outside the gene matches. Germline-derived CDR1 and CDR2 are SGHRS and YFSETQ. The CDR3 is 17 amino acids.

The rearrangement uses TRBV27 and TRBJ2-7; possible D gene TRBD1, 6 bases. V was cut by 6 bases and J by 7 bases, with 19 bases left in between. The CDR3 spans 14 residues. The germline V gene has CDR1 MNHEY and CDR2 SMNVEV (reference sequence). The DNA of the CDR3 is TGTGCCAGCAGCGACATGGACAGCTTCTGGGAGCAGTACTTC. It specifies CASSDMDSFWEQYF.

This sequence joins TRBV5-4 and TRBJ2-7; possibly TRBD1 for D (5 bases). The CDR3 is 12 residues long. Germline CDR1 reads SGHNT; CDR2 reads YYREEE (reference sequence). CDR3 sequence reads: CAQSGSKGEQYF. The CDR3, as DNA: TGTGCACAATCTGGTTCGAAGGGGGAGCAGTACTTC.

This sequence joins TRBV11-1 and TRBJ2-7; maybe TRBD1 (5 bases). The germline V gene encodes CDR1 SGHAT and CDR2 FQDESV (reference sequence). The germline V and J ends were trimmed by 5 bases and 7 bases, with 12 bases remaining between them. The CDR3 has 12 residues. CDR3 in DNA: TGTGCCAGCAGCCAAGGGCCAGGGGAGCAGTACTTC. Amino acids: CASSQGPGEQYF.

The rearrangement joins TRBV7-8 to TRBJ2-1, with TRBD2 as a possible D gene (5 bases). V was cut by 1 base and J by 7 bases, with 8 bases left in between. This CDR3 has 13 residues. Germline V gene lookup returns CDR1 SGHVS and CDR2 FQNEAQ. The CDR3 DNA reads as TGTGCCAGCAGCTTAGATAGAGGGAATGAGCAGTTCTTC. It encodes CASSLDRGNEQFF.

The chain employs TRBV11-3 and TRBJ2-2, with 8 bases fitting TRBD2. The CDR3 is made up of 16 amino acids. Germline V gene data show CDR1 as SGHNT and CDR2 as YENEEA. The trim removed 2 bases at V and 5 bases at J, leaving 7 bases unmatched. The CDR3 coding sequence is TGTGCCAGCAGCTTAAACGGGAGGGCCGGAACCGGGGAGCTGTTTTTT. This gives the protein CASSLNGRAGTGELFF.

This sequence joins TRBV11-2 and TRBJ2-5; 7 bases line up with TRBD2. There are 14 residues in the CDR3. Germline loops: CDR1 SGHAT, CDR2 FQNNGV. V lost 5 bases, J lost 2 bases, and 5 bases stayed unmatched. CDR3 residues: CASSPWGGQETQYF. The CDR3 DNA reads as TGTGCCAGCAGCCCCTGGGGGGGGCAAGAGACCCAGTACTTC. The whole variable domain, filled in from reference TRBV11-2 and TRBJ2-5, reads EAGVAQSPRYKIIEKRQSVAFWCNPISGHATLYWYQQILGQGPKLLIQFQNNGVVDDSQLPKDRFSAERLKGVDSTLKIQPAKLEDSAVYLCASSPWGGQETQYFGPGTRLLVL.